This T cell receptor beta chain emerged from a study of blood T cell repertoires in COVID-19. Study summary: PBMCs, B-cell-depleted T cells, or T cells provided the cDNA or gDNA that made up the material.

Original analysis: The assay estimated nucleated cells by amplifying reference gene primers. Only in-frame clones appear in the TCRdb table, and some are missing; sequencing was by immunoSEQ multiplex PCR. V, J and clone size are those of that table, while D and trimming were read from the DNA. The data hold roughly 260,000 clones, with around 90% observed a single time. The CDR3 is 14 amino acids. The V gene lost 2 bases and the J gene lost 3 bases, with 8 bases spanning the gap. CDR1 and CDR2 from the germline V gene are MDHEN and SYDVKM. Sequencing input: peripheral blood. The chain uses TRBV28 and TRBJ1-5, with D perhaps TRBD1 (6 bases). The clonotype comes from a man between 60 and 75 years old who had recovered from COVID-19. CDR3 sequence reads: CASSLDRPNQPQHF. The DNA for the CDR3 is TGTGCCAGCAGTTTAGACAGGCCCAATCAGCCCCAGCATTTT.